This T cell receptor beta chain was observed in a study of cytotoxic CD8 clonotypes in ibrutinib-treated CLL. Assay used: immunoSEQ multiplex PCR; TCRdb lists only in-frame clones, some missing. The table shows around 91,000 clones, with 70% to 90% occurring only once. The sample holds one count of this clone. Its antigen is undetermined. The V end lost 5 bases, the J end lost 3 bases, and 7 bases lay between the germline ends. Germline V gene lookup returns CDR1 DFQATT and CDR2 SNEGSKA (reference sequence). The CDR3 runs to 11 residues. General study findings and limits: Clonality went up at ibrutinib response and then declined back toward baseline at progression. Investigators sampled sustained-remission and progressing patients at differing times. Under treatment, the uncommon public clonotypes either contracted or remained stable.

Sequenced material: PBMCs, taken before ibrutinib treatment. V is TRBV20-1 and J is TRBJ2-5; D perhaps matches TRBD1 (6 bases). This TCR came from a human donor with chronic lymphocytic leukemia. DNA for the CDR3: TGCAGTGCTTGGACAGAAGAGACCCAGTACTTC. It specifies CSAWTEETQYF.